This TCR beta chain was captured in a study of blood T cell repertoires in COVID-19. Study in general: Whether acute or convalescent, the COVID-19 samples came from the United States, Italy and Spain. Sources were T cells, B-cell-depleted T cells, or PBMCs; the material itself was cDNA or gDNA.

Trimming took off 3 bases at V and 8 bases at J, with 10 bases between the two ends. CDR1 is LNHDA, CDR2 SQIVND, per germline (reference sequence). This CDR3 is built from 13 residues. This study enrolled people aged roughly 18 to 90 from about 24 US geographic areas. Recovery meant two consecutive negative NP/OP PCR tests, professional clearance, or resolved symptoms. The table came from immunoSEQ multiplex PCR; TCRdb's copy has only in-frame clones and leaves some out. The sample has a few hundred thousand clones, 75% to 90% seen once; the top ten hold 1.2%. V gene TRBV19 combines with J gene TRBJ2-2; D not resolved. The TCR sequence derives from a man aged 25-45 years who had recovered from COVID-19. The sample was PBMCs or T cells enriched from blood (not recorded which). The CDR3 loop is CASSILSAGELFF. The CDR3 nucleotides read TGTGCCAGTAGTATCCTATCAGCGGGGGAGCTGTTTTTT. Based on the CDR3 plus reference TRBV19 and TRBJ2-2, the full variable domain is DGGITQSPKYLFRKEGQNVTLSCEQNLNHDAMYWYRQDPGQGLRLIYYSQIVNDFQKGDIAEGYSVSREKKESFPLTVTSAQKNPTAFYLCASSILSAGELFFGEGSRLTVL.